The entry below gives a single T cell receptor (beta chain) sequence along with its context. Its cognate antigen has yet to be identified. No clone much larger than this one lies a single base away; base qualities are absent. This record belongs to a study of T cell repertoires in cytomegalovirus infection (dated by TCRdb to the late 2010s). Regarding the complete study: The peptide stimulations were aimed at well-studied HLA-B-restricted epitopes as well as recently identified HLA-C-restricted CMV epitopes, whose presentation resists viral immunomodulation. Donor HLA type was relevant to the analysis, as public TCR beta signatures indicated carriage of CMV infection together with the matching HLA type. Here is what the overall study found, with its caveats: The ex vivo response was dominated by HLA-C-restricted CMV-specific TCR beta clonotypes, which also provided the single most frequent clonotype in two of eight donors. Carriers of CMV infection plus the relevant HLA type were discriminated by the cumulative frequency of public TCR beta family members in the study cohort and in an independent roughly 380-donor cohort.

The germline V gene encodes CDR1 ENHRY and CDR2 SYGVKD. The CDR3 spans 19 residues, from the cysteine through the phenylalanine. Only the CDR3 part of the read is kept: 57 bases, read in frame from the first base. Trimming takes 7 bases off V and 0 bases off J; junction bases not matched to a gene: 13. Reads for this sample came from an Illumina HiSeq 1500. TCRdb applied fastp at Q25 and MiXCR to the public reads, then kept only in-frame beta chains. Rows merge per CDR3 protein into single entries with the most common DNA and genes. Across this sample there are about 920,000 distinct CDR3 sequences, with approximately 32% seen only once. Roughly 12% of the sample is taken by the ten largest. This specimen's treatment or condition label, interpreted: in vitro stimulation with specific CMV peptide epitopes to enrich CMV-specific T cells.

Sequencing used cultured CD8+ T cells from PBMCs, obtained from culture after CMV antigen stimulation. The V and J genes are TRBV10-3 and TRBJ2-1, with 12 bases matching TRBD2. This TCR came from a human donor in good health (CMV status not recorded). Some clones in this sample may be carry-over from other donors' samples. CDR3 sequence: CAITQFRLAGVSSYNEQFF. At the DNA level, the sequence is TGTGCCATCACCCAATTTCGACTAGCGGGGGTGAGCTCCTACAATGAGCAGTTCTTC.